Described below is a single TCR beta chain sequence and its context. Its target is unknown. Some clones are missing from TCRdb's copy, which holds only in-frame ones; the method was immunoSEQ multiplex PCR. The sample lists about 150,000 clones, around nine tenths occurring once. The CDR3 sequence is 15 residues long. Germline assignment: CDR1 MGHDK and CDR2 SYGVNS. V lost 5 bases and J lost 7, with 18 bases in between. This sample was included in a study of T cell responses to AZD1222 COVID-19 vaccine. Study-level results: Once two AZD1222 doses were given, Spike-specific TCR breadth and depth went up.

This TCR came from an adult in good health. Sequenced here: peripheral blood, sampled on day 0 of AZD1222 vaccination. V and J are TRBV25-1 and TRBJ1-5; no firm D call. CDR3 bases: TGTGCCAGCAGTCCCCCGGGTGGGCCAGGACAGCCCCAGCATTTT. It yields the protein CASSPPGGPGQPQHF.